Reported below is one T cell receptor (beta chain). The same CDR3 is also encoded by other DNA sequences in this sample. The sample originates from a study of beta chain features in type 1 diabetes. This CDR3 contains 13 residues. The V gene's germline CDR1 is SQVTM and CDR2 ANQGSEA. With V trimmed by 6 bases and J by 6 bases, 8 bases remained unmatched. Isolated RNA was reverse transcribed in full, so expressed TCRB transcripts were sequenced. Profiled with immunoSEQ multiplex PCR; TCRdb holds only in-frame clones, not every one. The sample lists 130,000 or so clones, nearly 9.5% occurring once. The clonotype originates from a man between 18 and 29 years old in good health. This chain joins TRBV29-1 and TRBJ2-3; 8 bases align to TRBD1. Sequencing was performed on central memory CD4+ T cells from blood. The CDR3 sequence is CSVKQGAGDTQYF. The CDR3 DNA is TGCAGCGTGAAGCAGGGGGCGGGGGATACGCAGTATTTT.